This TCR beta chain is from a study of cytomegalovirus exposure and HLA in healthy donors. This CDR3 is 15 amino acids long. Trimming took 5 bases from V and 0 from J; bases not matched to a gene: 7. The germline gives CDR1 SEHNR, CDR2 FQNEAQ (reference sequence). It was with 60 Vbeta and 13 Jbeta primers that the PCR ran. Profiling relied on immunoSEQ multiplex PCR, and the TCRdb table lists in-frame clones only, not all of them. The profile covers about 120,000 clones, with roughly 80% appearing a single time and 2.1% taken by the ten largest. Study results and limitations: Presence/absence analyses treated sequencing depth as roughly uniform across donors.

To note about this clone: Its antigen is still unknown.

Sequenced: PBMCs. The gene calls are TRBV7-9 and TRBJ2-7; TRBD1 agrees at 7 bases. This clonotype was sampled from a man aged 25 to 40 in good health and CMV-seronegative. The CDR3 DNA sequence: TGTGCCAGCAGCGGATGGACAGGTTCCTCCTACGAGCAGTACTTC. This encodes CASSGWTGSSYEQYF.